This TCR beta chain stems from a study of blood T cells in healthy people across ages. Next came a second PCR, run for roughly 6 to 11 cycles, which used a sample-barcoded 5' primer along with a J-beta primer mix. Each cDNA molecule received a tag from a template-switch adaptor that had 12 random nucleotides. In TCRdb, the 5' RACE reads were re-called with MiXCR into one record per CDR3 protein. Of around 1,100,000 distinct CDR3 sequences listed, 35% to 45% were seen once; the top ten hold over 10%. This CDR3 is 15 amino acids long. Germline V CDR1 and CDR2: SGHTS, YDEGEE. V gave up 4 bases and J gave up 4 bases, with 15 bases separating them.

The sample comprised blood. The chain has TRBV5-8 and TRBJ1-3; no clear D gene. This TCR was recovered from a man between 18 and 29 years old in good health. The CDR3 DNA reads TGTGCCAGCAGCCCAGCCGGGGATGCCGGAAACACCATATATTTT. Protein sequence: CASSPAGDAGNTIYF.